This T cell receptor (beta chain) was sequenced during a study of blood T cell repertoires in COVID-19. Overall study: Samples came from the United States, Italy and Spain, spanning acute and convalescent COVID-19.

The data were produced by immunoSEQ multiplex PCR, yet TCRdb's version contains in-frame clones alone and is incomplete. Of under 250,000 clones listed, roughly four fifths are singletons. Only one count was recorded for this clone. CDR3 length equals 15 residues. Germline values: CDR1 SQVTM, CDR2 ANQGSEA. V lost 4 bases and J 0 bases, leaving 12 bases between the germline ends. This TCR was sampled from a woman aged 40 to 50 with acute or convalescent COVID-19. The chain is built from TRBV29-1 and TRBJ1-4, with D perhaps TRBD1 (6 bases). Material for sequencing was peripheral blood. For the CDR3, the DNA is TGCAGCGTTGCGACAGGATTTGCAACTAATGAAAAACTGTTTTTT. It specifies CSVATGFATNEKLFF.